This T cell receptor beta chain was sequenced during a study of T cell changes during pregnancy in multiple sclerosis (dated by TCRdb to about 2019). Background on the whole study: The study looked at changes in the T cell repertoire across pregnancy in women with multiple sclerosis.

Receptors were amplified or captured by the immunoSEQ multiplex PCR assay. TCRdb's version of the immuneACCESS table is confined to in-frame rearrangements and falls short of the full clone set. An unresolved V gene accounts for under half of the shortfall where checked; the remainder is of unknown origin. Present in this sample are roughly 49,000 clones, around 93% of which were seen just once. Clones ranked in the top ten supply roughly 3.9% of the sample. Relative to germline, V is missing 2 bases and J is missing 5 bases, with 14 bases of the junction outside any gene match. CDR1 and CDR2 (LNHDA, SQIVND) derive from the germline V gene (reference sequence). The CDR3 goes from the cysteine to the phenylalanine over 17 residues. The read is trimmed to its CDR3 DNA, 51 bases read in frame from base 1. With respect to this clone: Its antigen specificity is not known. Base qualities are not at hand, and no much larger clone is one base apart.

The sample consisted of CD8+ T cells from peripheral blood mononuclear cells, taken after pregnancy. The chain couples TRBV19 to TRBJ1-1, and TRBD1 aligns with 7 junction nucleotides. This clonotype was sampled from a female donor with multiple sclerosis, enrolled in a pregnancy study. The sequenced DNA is TGTGCCAGTAGTATACTTAGGGGGCCCCCCCAGGAGACTGAAGCTTTCTTT. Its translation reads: CASSILRGPPQETEAFF.